The rows below give T cell receptor beta chains drawn from one sample of a study of blood T cell repertoires in COVID-19. Only in-frame clones appear in the TCRdb table, and some are missing; sequencing was by immunoSEQ multiplex PCR. The sample has about 160,000 clones, about 85% seen once. Material for sequencing was peripheral blood. These receptors originate from a human donor with acute or convalescent COVID-19. The donor label of this sample is uncertain. CDR3s include the opening cysteine and the closing phenylalanine or tryptophan. The D gene is left open where the match is weak. Size is stated for part of the rows, as once, few or many counts, or as a class when the clone is expanded.

size: -
D: TRBD1
J: TRBJ1-2
V: TRBV29-1
CDR3: CSVPGTGYGYTF
DNA: TGCAGCGTTCCCGGGACAGGGTATGGCTACACCTTC

size: -
D: TRBD2
J: TRBJ2-4
V: TRBV18
CDR3: CASSPQRGMFYNKNIQYF
DNA: TGTGCCAGCTCACCGCAGCGGGGGATGTTTTATAACAAAAACATTCAGTACTTC

size: -
D: TRBD1
J: TRBJ2-2
V: TRBV10-1
CDR3: CASSGTGQGITGRTGELFF
DNA: TGCGCCAGCAGTGGGACGGGACAGGGAATTACCGGGCGTACCGGGGAGCTGTTTTTT

size: -
D: TRBD1
J: TRBJ1-1
V: TRBV25-1
CDR3: CASSRQGENTEAFF
DNA: TGTGCCAGCAGTAGACAGGGGGAAAACACTGAAGCTTTCTTT

size: -
D: TRBD2
J: TRBJ2-3
V: TRBV5-4
CDR3: CASSLGVTSGGEVTQYF
DNA: TGTGCCAGCAGCTTGGGGGTTACTAGCGGGGGAGAGGTTACGCAGTATTTT

size: -
D: TRBD1
J: TRBJ1-3
V: TRBV18
CDR3: CASSSFLDGTGAGNTIYF
DNA: TGTGCCAGCTCATCATTCCTCGACGGCACAGGGGCTGGAAACACCATATATTTT

size: -
D: TRBD1
J: TRBJ1-2
V: TRBV29-1
CDR3: CSALRDRGHGYTF
DNA: TGCAGCGCTTTACGGGACAGGGGGCATGGCTACACCTTC

size: -
D: TRBD1
J: TRBJ1-2
V: TRBV6-5
CDR3: CASSYSGTGGYGYTF
DNA: TGTGCCAGCAGTTACTCGGGGACAGGGGGCTATGGCTACACCTTC

size: -
D: -
J: TRBJ1-5
V: TRBV3-1/TRBV3-2
CDR3: CASSQHIPLQGRDNQPQHF
DNA: TGTGCCAGCAGCCAACATATCCCCCTACAGGGCCGGGACAATCAGCCCCAGCATTTT

size: -
D: TRBD1
J: TRBJ1-2
V: TRBV4-2
CDR3: CASSPILQDRGGAYGYTF
DNA: TGTGCCAGCAGCCCTATTCTACAGGACAGGGGAGGGGCCTATGGCTACACCTTC

size: -
D: -
J: TRBJ2-3
V: TRBV29-1
CDR3: CSVSGGTDTQYF
DNA: TGCAGCGTCTCAGGGGGCACAGATACGCAGTATTTT

size: -
D: TRBD1
J: TRBJ1-5
V: TRBV2
CDR3: CASSGQGTNNQPQHF
DNA: TGTGCCAGCAGCGGACAGGGAACCAACAATCAGCCCCAGCATTTT

size: -
D: -
J: TRBJ2-1
V: TRBV7-2
CDR3: CASSPGGSQSSYNEQFF
DNA: TGTGCCAGCAGCCCAGGGGGGTCGCAGAGCTCCTACAATGAGCAGTTCTTC

size: -
D: -
J: TRBJ1-5
V: TRBV6-6
CDR3: CASSSDSAGPQHF
DNA: TGTGCCAGCAGTTCCGACAGCGCCGGGCCCCAGCATTTT

size: once
D: -
J: TRBJ1-3
V: TRBV5-1
CDR3: CASTWGQAHYGNTIYF
DNA: TGCGCCAGCACCTGGGGGCAGGCACATTATGGAAACACCATATATTTT

size: -
D: -
J: TRBJ1-1
V: TRBV5-1
CDR3: CASSLGTDRGTEAFF
DNA: TGCGCCAGCAGCTTGGGAACAGACCGGGGCACTGAAGCTTTCTTT

size: -
D: -
J: TRBJ2-2
V: TRBV11-2
CDR3: CASSFYRDTGELFF
DNA: TGTGCCAGCAGCTTTTACAGGGACACCGGGGAGCTGTTTTTT

size: few
D: TRBD1
J: TRBJ1-2
V: TRBV30
CDR3: CARQGENYGYTF
DNA: TGTGCCCGACAGGGTGAGAACTATGGCTACACCTTC

size: -
D: -
J: TRBJ1-2
V: TRBV12-3/TRBV12-4
CDR3: CASSFSDFYGYTF
DNA: TGTGCCAGCAGTTTCTCTGACTTCTATGGCTACACCTTC

size: -
D: -
J: TRBJ2-7
V: TRBV7-6
CDR3: CASSLARSYEQYF
DNA: TGTGCCAGCAGCTTAGCCCGCTCCTACGAGCAGTACTTC

size: -
D: -
J: TRBJ1-6
V: TRBV19
CDR3: CASSTRGFENSPLHF
DNA: TGTGCCAGTAGTACCCGGGGATTCGAAAATTCACCCCTCCACTTT

size: -
D: TRBD1
J: TRBJ2-4
V: TRBV5-1
CDR3: CASSFTIQGAENIQYF
DNA: TGCGCCAGCAGTTTTACTATACAGGGGGCGGAAAACATTCAGTACTTC

size: once
D: TRBD2
J: TRBJ2-3
V: TRBV7-2
CDR3: CASSSRLAGATSHQYF
DNA: TGTGCCAGCAGCTCGCGACTAGCGGGGGCCACCAGCCACCAGTATTTT

size: -
D: -
J: TRBJ2-7
V: TRBV4-1
CDR3: CASSQEFRAGSYEQYF
DNA: TGCGCCAGCAGCCAAGAATTTCGGGCAGGGTCCTACGAGCAGTACTTC

size: -
D: TRBD1
J: TRBJ2-5
V: TRBV6-5
CDR3: CASSPGQPQETQYF
DNA: TGTGCCAGCAGCCCGGGACAGCCTCAAGAGACCCAGTACTTC

size: once
D: -
J: TRBJ1-3
V: TRBV6-1
CDR3: CASSELWTGGTIYF
DNA: TGTGCCAGCAGTGAGTTGTGGACCGGGGGCACCATATATTTT

size: -
D: -
J: TRBJ2-5
V: TRBV7-9
CDR3: CASSLLAPETQYF
DNA: TGTGCCAGCAGCTTGCTAGCCCCAGAGACCCAGTACTTC

size: -
D: -
J: TRBJ1-4
V: TRBV19
CDR3: CASRSHPGVVNEKLFF
DNA: TGTGCCAGTAGGAGCCACCCCGGAGTAGTTAATGAAAAACTGTTTTTT

size: -
D: -
J: TRBJ1-1
V: TRBV27
CDR3: CASSLSGPGRTNTEAFF
DNA: TGTGCCAGCAGTTTATCGGGGCCAGGGAGGACGAACACTGAAGCTTTCTTT

size: -
D: TRBD1
J: TRBJ2-7
V: TRBV18
CDR3: CASSPPRGQGAGNEQYF
DNA: TGTGCCAGCTCACCACCGAGGGGACAGGGGGCTGGGAACGAGCAGTACTTC

size: -
D: TRBD1
J: TRBJ2-2
V: TRBV7-9
CDR3: CASSPRGTGKGTGELFF
DNA: TGTGCCAGCAGCCCCCGTGGGACAGGAAAGGGAACCGGGGAGCTGTTTTTT

size: -
D: -
J: TRBJ1-2
V: TRBV30
CDR3: CAWSQGTFGYTF
DNA: TGTGCCTGGAGTCAGGGAACGTTCGGCTACACCTTC

size: -
D: -
J: TRBJ1-1
V: TRBV7-3
CDR3: CASSLIIWGESVNTEAFF
DNA: TGTGCCAGCAGCTTAATAATTTGGGGCGAGAGCGTGAACACTGAAGCTTTCTTT

size: -
D: -
J: TRBJ1-5
V: TRBV25-1
CDR3: CASSEYGGGNQPQHF
DNA: TGTGCCAGCAGTGAATATGGGGGGGGCAATCAGCCCCAGCATTTT

size: -
D: TRBD1
J: TRBJ1-4
V: TRBV2
CDR3: CASRVSGTEEKLFF
DNA: TGTGCCAGCAGGGTCTCCGGGACAGAAGAAAAACTGTTTTTT

size: few
D: -
J: TRBJ2-3
V: TRBV12-3/TRBV12-4
CDR3: CASSSRDTQYF
DNA: TGTGCCAGCAGCTCCCGGGATACGCAGTATTTT

size: -
D: TRBD1
J: TRBJ1-5
V: TRBV30
CDR3: CAWSPTGGPNQPQHF
DNA: TGTGCCTGGAGTCCCACAGGGGGCCCAAATCAGCCCCAGCATTTT

size: -
D: -
J: TRBJ2-2
V: TRBV14
CDR3: CASSQGIWNTGELFF
DNA: TGTGCCAGCAGCCAAGGTATCTGGAACACCGGGGAGCTGTTTTTT

size: -
D: -
J: TRBJ1-5
V: TRBV4-1
CDR3: CASSQEGGDQPQHF
DNA: TGCGCCAGCAGCCAAGAGGGCGGGGATCAGCCCCAGCATTTT

size: few
D: -
J: TRBJ2-7
V: TRBV28
CDR3: CASSLSGSGSYEQYF
DNA: TGTGCCAGCAGTTTATCAGGAAGCGGGTCCTACGAGCAGTACTTC